The 6 T cell receptor beta chains below come from one sample, sequenced in a study of identical twins. TCRdb re-called the 5' RACE reads through MiXCR, storing one row per CDR3 protein. In the table there are a few hundred thousand distinct CDR3 sequences, about 10% of which are singletons. Source material: naive T cells sorted from blood. These receptor sequences come from a woman aged 45 to 65 in good health.

This clonotype was seen more than once but under ten times. The chain is built from TRBV7-8 and TRBJ1-2; no reliable D call. This CDR3 is 15 amino acids long. The germline CDR1 and CDR2 sequences are SGHVS and FQNEAQ. The V end was cut by 9 bases, the J end by 5 bases, with 22 bases between. The CDR3 DNA sequence: TGTGCCAGTATGCCGACGTCCCAAACCTCATATGGCTACACCTTC. Its protein is CASMPTSQTSYGYTF.

This clonotype was recorded many times. CDR3 residues: CASSYGVRGLNTEAFF. The CDR3 DNA reads as TGTGCCAGCAGTTACGGGGTCAGGGGCTTGAACACTGAAGCTTTCTTT. This sequence joins TRBV6-6 and TRBJ1-1, with D possibly being TRBD1 (6 bases). Trimming left V 2 bases short and J 0 bases short, with 13 bases between. The V gene's germline CDR1 is MNHNY and CDR2 SVGAGI (reference sequence). The CDR3 length is 16 residues.

This clonotype came up many times. The chain carries TRBV2 and TRBJ2-5; D is possibly TRBD2 (6 bases). Germline loops: CDR1 SNHLY, CDR2 FYNNEI. The CDR3 has 14 amino acids. With 5 bases removed from V and 5 bases from J, the gap between germline ends came to 15 bases. CDR3: CASSRRRDKETQYF. The CDR3 DNA sequence: TGTGCCAGCAGTAGGAGGAGGGATAAGGAGACCCAGTACTTC.

This chain links TRBV29-1 with TRBJ2-1, with D perhaps TRBD2 (6 bases). The CDR3 contains 13 residues. Germline loops: CDR1 SQVTM, CDR2 ANQGSEA. V lost 4 bases, J lost 10 bases, and 17 bases lay in between. CDR3 in amino acids: CSVVVAANHEQFF. The CDR3 DNA reads as TGCAGCGTTGTGGTAGCGGCCAATCACGAGCAGTTCTTC.

Ten or more counts support this clonotype. This chain uses TRBV20-1 with TRBJ2-3; 10 positions match TRBD2. The length of the CDR3 is 15 residues. CDR1 is DFQATT and CDR2 is SNEGSKA in the germline V gene (reference sequence). V lost 3 bases, J lost 1 base, and 4 bases stayed unmatched. The CDR3 reads CSASGLAGGTDTQYF. The CDR3 DNA reads as TGCAGTGCTAGTGGCCTAGCGGGGGGCACAGATACGCAGTATTTT.

This clonotype was seen only a few times. The rearrangement joins TRBV5-1 to TRBJ2-7; no firm D call. Germline loops: CDR1 SGHRS, CDR2 YFSETQ. V was trimmed by 0 bases and J by 2 bases, leaving 9 bases between them. This CDR3 is 14 amino acids long. The CDR3 here is CASSLEDTTYEQYF. The CDR3, as DNA: TGCGCCAGCAGCTTGGAAGACACGACCTACGAGCAGTACTTC.